This is a list of T cell receptor beta chains from one sample in a study of PD-L1 blockade in urothelial cancer. Sequenced by immunoSEQ multiplex PCR; TCRdb stores in-frame clones only, minus some. The profile shows some 30,000 clones, around nine tenths of them singletons. The sequenced sample was PBMCs, obtained around atezolizumab (anti-PD-L1) treatment. The origin of the receptors is a man over 45 with urothelial cancer. Each CDR3 is given with its conserved first and last residue. D genes are given only for firm matches. Clone size is shown for a subset of rows, as once, few, many or a class of expanded clone.

v_call	j_call	d_call	clone_size	cdr3_aa	cdr3_nt
TRBV12-5	TRBJ2-7	TRBD1	NA	CASGSLGMTGLYEQYF	TGTGCTAGTGGTTCCCTCGGGATGACAGGGCTCTACGAGCAGTACTTC
TRBV10-3	TRBJ2-3	TRBD2	NA	CAIKSSGAGDTQYF	TGTGCCATCAAGTCTAGCGGGGCGGGAGATACGCAGTATTTT
TRBV9	TRBJ2-1	TRBD2	few	CASSVAGLAGVIEEQFF	TGTGCCAGCAGCGTCGCCGGACTAGCGGGAGTAATCGAGGAGCAGTTCTTC
TRBV9	TRBJ1-1	NA	NA	CASSVVGSMNTEAFF	TGTGCCAGCAGCGTAGTCGGGAGCATGAACACTGAAGCTTTCTTT
TRBV7-9	TRBJ1-2	TRBD1	NA	CASSSAGQGIYGYTF	TGTGCCAGCAGCTCCGCGGGACAGGGAATCTATGGCTACACCTTC
TRBV30	TRBJ1-4	TRBD1	NA	CAWDRATNEKLFF	TGTGCCTGGGACAGGGCAACTAATGAAAAACTGTTTTTT
TRBV4-1	TRBJ2-7	TRBD1	once	CASSPDRGYFGEQYF	TGCGCCAGCAGCCCGGACAGGGGGTACTTTGGCGAGCAGTACTTC
TRBV7-9	TRBJ2-7	TRBD1	NA	CASSLILTGGSYEQYF	TGTGCCAGCAGCTTAATACTAACAGGGGGGTCCTACGAGCAGTACTTC
TRBV5-4	TRBJ2-1	TRBD2	NA	CASSLGLADYNEQFF	TGTGCCAGCAGCTTGGGTCTAGCGGATTACAATGAGCAGTTCTTC
TRBV5-1	TRBJ2-7	TRBD2	NA	CASTLTSGGPIYEQYF	TGCGCCAGCACCTTGACTAGCGGGGGGCCAATCTACGAGCAGTACTTC
TRBV11-2	TRBJ2-3	NA	NA	CASSLVRLSTDTQYF	TGTGCCAGCAGCTTAGTCCGACTCAGCACAGATACGCAGTATTTT